This T cell receptor (beta chain) was observed in a study of shared clonotypes between healthy human individuals. Produced via immunoSEQ multiplex PCR; TCRdb's table is partial and in-frame only. The sample has 450,000 or so clones; about 74% are singletons. Study-wide results and limits: The low donor count limited represented genetic and exposure-history diversity.

V shed 3 bases and J shed 3 bases, with 11 bases lying between them. CDR3 length: 14 amino acids. Germline V gives CDR1 SGHTA, CDR2 FQGNSA. In regard to this clone: Antigen specificity is unknown.

This chain connects TRBV7-2 to TRBJ1-1; D is undetermined. This TCR came from a woman in her thirties or forties in good health. Some clones in this sample may be carry-over from other donors' samples. The sequencing sample was made of PBMCs. The CDR3, as DNA: TGTGCCAGCAGCTTTTGGGGATCCGACACTGAAGCTTTCTTT. Protein: CASSFWGSDTEAFF.